This T cell receptor beta chain was captured in a study of cytomegalovirus exposure and HLA in healthy donors. Notes on the study in general: Most subjects had HLA-A and HLA-B alleles reportedly predicted accurately by TCR beta sequences. The authors later linked a missense DCLRE1C variant to TCR beta V- and J-gene trimming.

Use of 60 Vbeta and 13 Jbeta primers characterized the PCR. Original data processing: A later analysis counted around 80 million unique TCR beta chains, 10 million to 12 million shared. Assay used: immunoSEQ multiplex PCR; TCRdb lists only in-frame clones, some missing. V and J calls and clone size come straight from that table; D and trimming were deduced from the DNA. The repertoire includes fewer than 200,000 clones, about 79% of them detected once, and approximately 0.89% sits in the top ten. Of note for this clone: Antigen unknown.

Germline V gene lookup returns CDR1 MDHEN and CDR2 SYDVKM. Trimming pared 7 bases from V and 2 bases from J, leaving 17 bases between. This CDR3 has 15 amino acids. The genes are TRBV28 and TRBJ2-5, with D perhaps TRBD2 (6 bases). This sequence was found in a woman aged 45-59 years in good health and CMV-seropositive. Sequenced input: PBMCs. The CDR3 DNA reads TGTGCCAGCAATCAGGGCGGGGTCTTGCAAGAGACCCAGTACTTC. Translation gives CASNQGGVLQETQYF.